The sequence of this T cell receptor (beta chain) was determined in a study of cytomegalovirus exposure and HLA in healthy donors (dated by TCRdb to the late 2010s). Context from the whole study: An earlier analysis of more than 550 of the donors reported 250 to 300 Gb of sequence data and 117 million unique TCR beta sequences obtained from roughly 180 million T cells. An early release that covered 500 to 800 HLA-typed donors contained about 300 gigabases of sequencing data and about 93 million unique TCR sequences. Among the roughly 400 genotyped donors, around 81% belonged to the genetic ancestry cluster associated with self-reported Caucasian donors. The study was designed to test whether signatures of past pathogen exposure could be identified by cataloging public T cell receptors. The study profiled the T cell repertoires of 666 subjects by immunosequencing and related them to cytomegalovirus serostatus. In addition to the first cohort of roughly 670 subjects, a separate validation cohort of approximately 130 different subjects was used. To predict cytomegalovirus infection status, the study combined high-throughput TCR immunosequencing, statistical association of individual TCRs with disease status, and machine learning. A later analysis re-examined previously published TCR beta repertoires from about 670 donors and added high-resolution HLA genotyping to investigate patterns of TCR occurrence. The later analysis used no new phenotypic data to find candidate immune exposures, relying instead on TCR beta sequences and their occurrence across donors. An earlier analysis of several hundred of the donors applied high-throughput TCR beta sequencing to assess whether each TCR beta V gene segment acted as functional or pseudogenic. Donor age, sex, ethnicity and CMV serostatus were collected together with the repertoire data. A later genetic analysis used genome-wide SNP genotypes for about three fifths of the 666 donors, treating that subset as a discovery cohort. Every discovery cohort repertoire had been produced on one sequencing platform. Both class I and class II loci were covered by HLA typing, at four-digit resolution. Typing coverage differed by locus: A, B, C, DRB1 and DQB1 were typed in roughly 620-630 donors, DQA1 in 522, DPA1 in 600 to 610, and DPB1 in just under 490. Roughly five DR-DQ haplotypes were handled as single units for association and clustering, since linkage in the cohort was strong. On average, roughly 240,000 unique TCR beta nucleotide sequences were sequenced per donor among fewer than 500 genotyped donors of the cohort, with 15% to 20% of those sequences being non-productive. What the work shows at the level of the full study, not this receptor alone: When HLA alleles, especially DR and DQ, strongly co-occurred, TCR associations were difficult to assign to individual alleles. In vitro tests confirmed that a few of the cytomegalovirus-associated TCR beta chains recognize cytomegalovirus antigens. According to a later genetic analysis, donors in an Asian-associated ancestry cluster had fewer N-insertions in productive TCRs than the approximately 710-donor mean. A further reported finding was that TCR beta sequences accurately predicted the HLA-A and HLA-B alleles for most subjects in the first cohort. Sequencing depth was assumed to be roughly uniform across donors in the presence/absence analyses, though that assumption may not hold. In both the original and validation cohorts, the classifier was reported to diagnose cytomegalovirus status with high specificity and sensitivity. According to a later analysis, parvovirus B19, influenza, CMV and Epstein-Barr virus appeared linked to several top co-occurrence clusters. Across donors, most TCR sequences were observed very rarely, whereas some public TCRs were present in many individuals. Only TCR beta chains were sequenced in this cohort, and the absence of alpha or paired-chain data limited detectable features. A cluster of highly shared sequence variants was judged likely to represent a technical artifact of the sequencing pipeline. Because counts were too low, about 18 rarely observed V segments, including chromosome 9 orphons, were excluded from the earlier analysis of around 640 of the donors. A later analysis found that TCR association rates varied across HLA loci, with DRB1 alleles showing the most associated TCRs and HLA-C alleles the fewest. A later genetic analysis associated a missense DCLRE1C variant with V-gene and J-gene trimming of TCR beta chains, and an independent cohort replicated the association. It was suggested by the authors that the approach could potentially be generalized to other disease states and immunological phenotypes. CMV serostatus was the only immune exposure information available for the cohort. Broadly in line with IMGT annotations, most TCR beta V segments showed up in productive rearrangements about 87% or about 30% of the time in an earlier analysis of around 550 of the donors. Correlated functional status among segregating V segments might reflect linkage disequilibrium, but an unknown experimental factor could not be ruled out. Compared with equally common non-associated chains, HLA-associated TCR beta chains in a later analysis were more clonally expanded and had lower generation probabilities. In a later analysis, around 17,000 TCR beta sequences were associated with specific HLA alleles at a false discovery rate of 0.05. A total of fewer than 200 TCR beta chains were listed by the study as associated with cytomegalovirus. Because some donors lacked HLA typing at each locus, the association tests relied only on the typed subset. Because the 87-base-pair reads could not distinguish some IMGT-functional V segments, including TRBV6-2 and TRBV6-3, those segments were excluded. Most CMV-associated TCR beta chains appeared to be HLA-restricted in a later analysis, and the HLA associations seemed to be driven largely by CMV exposure.

The cohort was made up of roughly 670 healthy bone marrow donors. At the time of sampling, all cohort members were nominally healthy, though unrecorded immune exposures were likely present. The donor tested CMV seropositive, placing the donor among the 250 to 300 seropositive members of the cohort. A peripheral blood sample was collected from each donor, and TCR beta sequencing was performed on peripheral blood mononuclear cells. The Qiagen DNeasy Blood Extraction Kit was used to extract genomic DNA from the blood cell samples. Receptor libraries were prepared by the immunoSEQ multiplex PCR assay. A mixture of 60 forward primers for TCR Vbeta segments and 13 reverse primers for TCR Jbeta segments was used in the multiplex PCR. Amplification of the CDR3 region of rearranged TCR beta genes was performed with a multiplex PCR assay on genomic DNA. On the Illumina HiSeq System, the amplified TCR beta libraries were sequenced as 87-base-pair reads. The study's processing was this. In a later analysis, tens of millions of unique TCR beta chains were counted across the 500 to 700 repertoires, and around 10 million of these chains were shared by at least two donors. Raw reads were error-corrected and collapsed into unique sequences by a nearest-neighbor algorithm in which closely related sequences were merged to remove PCR and sequencing errors. To assign V, D and J gene segments, CDR3 sequences were aligned to IMGT reference sequences. For a sequence to be retained, a match of at least six nucleotides to both a V gene segment and a J gene segment was required. Rearrangements were classified as productive when the CDR3 lacked stop codons and remained in frame with V and J, and all other rearrangements were classified as non-productive. Following IMGT convention, CDR3 was defined as the stretch from the second conserved V-encoded cysteine up to the conserved J-encoded phenylalanine. The earlier analysis of about 530 of the donors excluded any sequence lacking an unambiguous match to a single V gene segment. An earlier analysis of a few hundred of the donors called V segments functional above 56.7% productive rearrangements and segregating when the between-donor standard deviation exceeded 5%. A statistical classification framework was built for diagnosing cytomegalovirus status from the catalog of TCR beta chain sequences. In a later analysis, TCR nucleotide sequences were compared against IMGT/GENE-DB human TR gene sequences so that V and J genes could be assigned. A later analysis assigned CDR3 sequences and most-parsimonious VDJ recombination scenarios with the TCRdist pipeline. In a later analysis, each TCR beta chain was defined by its CDR3 amino acid sequence together with its V-gene family, and reads without a unique V-gene family were excluded. A later analysis removed roughly 590 highly shared, low-generation-probability nucleotide sequences to deal with suspected cross-contamination and a sequencing artifact. In a later analysis, a clonal expansion index was calculated for each public chain from normalized within-repertoire ranks of inferred template counts. In a later analysis, generation probabilities were computed with a VDJ recombination model fitted to out-of-frame rearrangements, and the resulting probabilities were checked against IGoR. In a later analysis, TCR-TCR, TCR-HLA and TCR-CMV co-occurrence was scored with hypergeometric tests, and a repertoire-size bias correction was applied to TCR pairs. False discovery rates were estimated in a later analysis by permuting HLA or CMV assignments 20 times. In a later analysis, co-occurring TCRs were grouped with DBSCAN, and TCRdist sequence similarity was added when clustering was performed within HLA-allele-positive subsets. Repertoires with fewer than 30,000 or more than 120,000 public chains were left out of co-occurrence clustering, as were about 5 repertoires with anomalous nucleotide sharing. Sourced from immuneACCESS, this table was stored by TCRdb with only in-frame sequences that have V and J called. A share of the clones is absent; for the studies checked, an unresolved V gene accounts for under half, and the remainder has no known explanation. The DNA was the basis for D and trimming; V, J and clone size are from that table. Across this sample there are about 130,000 clones, with about a sixth seen only once. About 3% of the sample belongs to the ten largest clones.

CDR1 and CDR2 (MNHNY, SVGAGI) derive from the germline V gene (reference sequence). The CDR3 sequence holds 15 residues, the cysteine and phenylalanine included. Only the CDR3 region is kept as DNA, spanning 45 bases read in frame from base 1. From V the trimming removes 4 bases and from J it removes 10 bases, while the gene matches leave 7 bases of the junction unaccounted for. This clone was found a few times. It lacks a known antigen. Nothing much larger sits one base from this clone, and base qualities are not available. The sample consisted of PBMCs. In this chain, TRBV6-6 is recombined with TRBJ1-6, with 10 bases in between that match TRBD1. This TCR was sampled from a female donor in good health and CMV-seropositive. The CDR3 loop reads CASSSTGGGGSPLHF. The DNA is as follows: TGTGCCAGCAGTTCGACAGGGGGCGGTGGGTCACCCCTCCACTTT.